The 17 T cell receptor beta chains reported below all come from one sample, sequenced in a study of T cells after yellow fever vaccination (dated by TCRdb to between 2018 and 2021). Library preparation employed 5' RACE. The sequencer listed for this sample is Illumina NovaSeq 6000. Using fastp at Q25 and MiXCR, TCRdb reprocessed the public reads and kept productive beta chains. Duplicate CDR3 protein sequences are folded into a single record with the most common DNA and genes. The sample data list approximately 330,000 distinct CDR3 sequences, and 4.1% of these were observed just once. The ten most abundant clones make up 20% to 25% of the sample. The treatment or condition label, as the study defines it: live attenuated yellow fever vaccine strain. The input for sequencing was PBMCs, taken 5 days after the yellow fever booster vaccination. The receptors were gathered from a man younger than 35 who received the YFV17D yellow fever vaccine.

In this sample, this clonotype turned up a few times. The V call is TRBV12-3 or TRBV12-4, the J call TRBJ2-3, with 8 bases lining up with TRBD2. The CDR3 spans 14 residues. V shed 3 bases, J shed 7 bases, and the junction held 6 bases outside the gene matches. The CDR3 loop is CASSLSGGAYTQYF. The CDR3, as DNA: TGTGCCAGCAGTTTGTCCGGGGGGGCGTATACGCAGTATTTT.

This clonotype was seen a few times. The chain is built from TRBV5-1 and TRBJ2-5, with no clear D. From germline, CDR1 is SGHRS and CDR2 YFSETQ. CDR3 length equals 15 residues. The V end was cut by 5 bases, the J end by 3 bases, with 17 bases between. The CDR3 protein is CASSLWEQAEETQYF. In DNA form, the CDR3 reads TGCGCCAGCAGTTTGTGGGAACAAGCTGAAGAGACCCAGTACTTC.

Many counts were recorded for this clonotype. The CDR3: CASLPSLAGGHEQYF. The DNA for the CDR3 is TGCGCCAGCCTACCCAGTCTAGCGGGGGGGCACGAGCAGTACTTC. The gene calls are TRBV10-2 and TRBJ2-7; 12 nucleotides line up with TRBD2. The trim removed 8 bases at V and 5 bases at J, leaving 10 bases unmatched. The germline V gene encodes CDR1 WSHSY and CDR2 SAAADI. This CDR3 comprises 15 residues.

This clonotype has at least ten counts. The J gene is TRBJ2-5, the V gene TRBV7-2; the match to TRBD2 covers 7 bases. The V gene end was trimmed by 1 base and the J gene end by 5 bases; junction bases not matched to a gene: 10. The CDR3 totals 16 residues. CDR1 and CDR2 from the germline V gene are SGHTA and FQGNSA. CDR3 sequence (DNA): TGTGCCAGCAGCTTAGAGGGCGGGGGACGGACGGAGACCCAGTACTTC. It yields the protein CASSLEGGGRTETQYF.

As DNA, the CDR3 is TGTGCCAGCAGTTTACAGGTCGGGGAGACCCAGTACTTC. This codes for CASSLQVGETQYF. V is TRBV27 and J is TRBJ2-5, with D uncertain. This CDR3 has 13 amino acids. Trimming took 2 bases from V and 5 from J, leaving 9 bases between them. The V gene's germline CDR1 is MNHEY and CDR2 SMNVEV (reference sequence).

This clonotype was seen a handful of times. This chain uses TRBV5-1 with TRBJ2-3, with a possible D match to TRBD1 (7 bases). The germline CDR1 and CDR2 sequences are SGHRS and YFSETQ. This CDR3 is built from 16 residues. The ends were cut back, 1 base at V and 4 bases at J, with 16 bases in the middle. The CDR3 spells CASSLMRQGGSDTQYF. In nucleotides, the CDR3 is TGCGCCAGCAGCTTGATGAGACAGGGAGGCTCAGATACGCAGTATTTT.

V is TRBV5-4 and J is TRBJ2-2, with TRBD1 identical over 9 bases. Germline CDR1 reads SGHNT; CDR2 reads YYREEE (reference sequence). The CDR3 totals 14 residues. J lost 7 bases, V lost 4 bases, and 5 bases had no gene match. The CDR3 sequence is CASSGQGSSGELFF. The CDR3 coding sequence is TGTGCCAGCAGCGGACAGGGGAGCAGCGGGGAGCTGTTTTTT.

The sample holds many counts of this clonotype. The chain carries TRBV7-2 and TRBJ2-5, with D perhaps matching TRBD1 (6 bases). This CDR3 contains 11 residues. V gave up 8 bases and J gave up 5 bases, with 9 bases separating them. CDR1 and CDR2 from the germline V gene are SGHTA and FQGNSA. In nucleotides, the CDR3 is TGTGCCAGCCTGAGGGGGGAGACCCAGTACTTC. It encodes CASLRGETQYF.

This clonotype was counted between two and nine times. This rearrangement joins TRBV18 to TRBJ2-7; 7 bases line up with TRBD1. This CDR3 spans 13 amino acids. Germline assignment: CDR1 KGHSH and CDR2 LQKENI. With 4 bases clipped from V and 4 bases from J, the junction kept 4 bases outside the gene matches. The CDR3 reads CASSRGTDYEQYF. For the CDR3, the DNA is TGTGCCAGCTCACGAGGGACAGATTACGAGCAGTACTTC.

The chain links TRBV29-1 to TRBJ1-1; possible D gene TRBD1, 5 bases. Trimming left V 6 bases short and J 6 bases short, with 23 bases between. The CDR3 length is 15 residues. CDR1 and CDR2 from the germline V gene are SQVTM and ANQGSEA. CDR3 in amino acids: CSVLVPGTVSPEAFF. The CDR3 DNA follows: TGCAGCGTACTAGTCCCCGGGACTGTGTCGCCTGAAGCTTTCTTT.

Only a few counts were recorded for this clonotype. The DNA for the CDR3 is TGTGCCAGCAGCTTGTGGATAACAGGCTACACCTTC. Protein: CASSLWITGYTF. The chain joins TRBV5-6 to TRBJ1-2; no clear D gene. CDR3 size: 12 residues. Germline V gives CDR1 SGHDT, CDR2 YYEEEE. V dropped 1 base and J dropped 8 bases, with 9 bases sitting between them. The full variable domain, in which reference TRBV5-6 and TRBJ1-2 provide the parts outside the CDR3, is DAGVTQSPTHLIKTRGQQVTLRCSPKSGHDTVSWYQQALGQGPQFIFQYYEEEERQRGNFPDRFSGHQFPNYSSELNVNALLLGDSALYLCASSLWITGYTFGSGTRLTVV.

The gene calls are TRBV12-5 and TRBJ2-3, with 11 bases aligning to TRBD2. This CDR3 is built from 16 residues. The V gene end was trimmed by 0 bases and the J gene end by 5 bases; junction bases not matched to a gene: 4. Germline V gives CDR1 LGHNT, CDR2 FRNRAP. The CDR3 region is CASGLVLAGGKDTQYF. The CDR3 DNA reads TGTGCTAGTGGTTTGGTGCTAGCGGGGGGCAAAGATACGCAGTATTTT.

This clonotype has at least ten counts. The J gene is TRBJ1-2, the V gene TRBV5-1, with TRBD1 as a possible D gene (5 bases). The CDR3 totals 13 residues. Germline CDR1 SGHRS, CDR2 YFSETQ. The ends were cut back, 2 bases at V and 2 bases at J, with 7 bases in the middle. Here the CDR3 reads CASSLGVNYGYTF. The CDR3 DNA follows: TGCGCCAGCAGCTTAGGGGTAAACTATGGCTACACCTTC.

At least ten counts were recorded for this clonotype. V and J are TRBV14 and TRBJ2-1; D unclear. V was cut by 2 bases and J by 6 bases, with 17 bases left in between. The CDR3 covers 16 residues. From germline, CDR1 is SGHDN and CDR2 FVKESK. DNA for the CDR3: TGTGCCAGCAGCCAAAGTGTCTCCCGACCTCTCAATGAGCAGTTCTTC. Translation gives CASSQSVSRPLNEQFF.

There are a few counts of this clonotype. This chain connects TRBV5-4 to TRBJ2-3; 13 positions match TRBD2. Germline lookup yields CDR1 SGHNT and CDR2 YYREEE (reference sequence). J lost 3 bases, V lost 4 bases, and 8 bases had no gene match. The CDR3 consists of 17 residues. For the CDR3, the DNA is TGTGCCAGCAGCGCCGGGACTAGCGGGGTGAGGACAGATACGCAGTATTTT. The encoded protein is CASSAGTSGVRTDTQYF.

This clonotype turned up a few times. The genes are TRBV12-3 or TRBV12-4 and TRBJ1-6; maybe TRBD1 (5 bases). V shed 6 bases and J shed 6 bases, with 12 bases lying between them. This CDR3 comprises 14 residues. The CDR3 here is CASRTGTANSPLHF. The CDR3 coding sequence is TGTGCCAGCAGGACCGGGACCGCTAATTCACCCCTCCACTTT.

The table lists this clonotype with many counts. V is TRBV7-8 and J is TRBJ1-6; D gene ambiguous. The CDR3 consists of 13 residues. CDR1 is SGHVS, CDR2 FQNEAQ, per germline. V was trimmed by 2 bases and J by 7 bases, leaving 6 bases between them. The CDR3 DNA reads TGTGCCAGCAGCTTACGGACCAATTCACCCCTCCACTTT. This codes for CASSLRTNSPLHF.